These 3 T cell receptor beta chains share one sample of origin, sequenced in a study of blood T cell repertoires in COVID-19. Some clones are missing from TCRdb's copy, which holds only in-frame ones; the method was immunoSEQ multiplex PCR. The sample holds about 160,000 clones, over 80% seen once. What was sequenced was peripheral blood. Every receptor here comes from a woman in her sixties who had recovered from COVID-19.

The genes are TRBV18 and TRBJ1-3; D is uncertain. The CDR3 totals 16 residues. In germline, CDR1 is KGHSH, CDR2 LQKENI. Trimming shortened V by 0 bases and J by 9 bases, and 18 bases separated the two germline ends. For the CDR3, the DNA is TGTGCCAGCTCACCACCCGCAGTTGCCCTACCGGGCACCATATATTTT. Protein product: CASSPPAVALPGTIYF. Full variable domain (outside the CDR3, taken from reference TRBV18 and TRBJ1-3): NAGVMQNPRHLVRRRGQEARLRCSPMKGHSHVYWYRQLPEEGLKFMVYLQKENIIDESGMPKERFSAEFPKEGPSILRIQQVVRGDSAAYFCASSPPAVALPGTIYFGEGSWLTVV.

This sequence joins TRBV19 and TRBJ2-3, with 9 positions matching TRBD1. CDR1 is LNHDA and CDR2 is SQIVND in the germline V gene (reference sequence). The CDR3 covers 15 residues. V shed 6 bases and J 5 bases; nucleotides not matched to a gene: 9. CDR3 in amino acids: CASRVGQGRGDTQYF. CDR3 nucleotide sequence: TGTGCCAGTAGGGTCGGACAGGGGCGAGGAGATACGCAGTATTTT.

The DNA for the CDR3 is TGCGCCAGCAGCCTCGGACAGGGGGGGGGAATGAACACTGAAGCTTTCTTT. Translating gives CASSLGQGGGMNTEAFF. The chain couples TRBV4-1 to TRBJ1-1; 10 positions agree with TRBD1. CDR1 is MGHRA, CDR2 YSYEKL, per germline. The CDR3 has 17 residues. V lost 4 bases and J lost 0; bases outside the gene matches: 8.